This passage covers 27 T cell receptor beta chains from one sample sequenced in a study of a mutant IDH1 vaccine in newly diagnosed glioma. Time point defined: week 35, safety follow-up. Each vaccine dose was 300 ug of mutant IDH1 20-mer peptide, with topical imiquimod. Their cognate antigens are unknown. The assay was immunoSEQ multiplex PCR, and TCRdb's table has in-frame clones only and misses some. The table has some 48,000 clones, approximately 80% seen once. Sequencing was performed on PBMCs, taken from a glioma patient whose treatment included an IDH1 peptide vaccine. These receptors were taken from a man aged 35-49 years with glioma.

The chain employs TRBV6-1 and TRBJ1-2; a possible D gene is TRBD1 (5 bases). V lost 2 bases to trimming and J lost 8 bases, with 12 bases between them. Per the germline V gene, CDR1 is MNHNS and CDR2 is SASEGT. CDR3 size: 13 residues. As DNA, the CDR3 is TGTGCCAGCAGTGAAACCCAGACAGACGGCTACACCTTC. It is translated as CASSETQTDGYTF.

The chain recombines TRBV10-3 with TRBJ2-3; either TRBD1 or TRBD2 may supply D (5 bases each). In germline, CDR1 is ENHRY, CDR2 SYGVKD. V was pared by 9 bases and J by 2 bases, with 15 bases between. CDR3 length: 14 residues. CDR3 sequence reads: CAISPGTNTDTQYF. The CDR3 bases are TGTGCCATTTCGCCGGGGACGAACACAGATACGCAGTATTTT.

This clone has only one observation. The chain joins TRBV9 to TRBJ2-3, with D perhaps matching TRBD2 (5 bases). Germline V gene lookup returns CDR1 SGDLS and CDR2 YYNGEE. CDR3 size: 17 residues. V was trimmed by 3 bases and J by 6 bases, leaving 23 bases between them. Written as DNA, the CDR3 is TGTGCCAGCAGCGCCCCTGTGGTAGTTGTGGGGAGTGATACGCAGTATTTT. Protein product: CASSAPVVVVGSDTQYF. The full variable domain, with the rest looked up from reference TRBV9 and TRBJ2-3, is DSGVTQTPKHLITATGQRVTLRCSPRSGDLSVYWYQQSLDQGLQFLIQYYNGEERAKGNILERFSAQQFPDLHSELNLSSLELGDSALYFCASSAPVVVVGSDTQYFGPGTRLTVL.

A few counts support this clone. The rearrangement uses TRBV6-1 and TRBJ1-5, with no clear D. Per germline, CDR1 MNHNS and CDR2 SASEGT. V was shortened by 0 bases and J by 7 bases, with 13 bases between the two germline ends. This CDR3 has 15 amino acids. The CDR3 protein is CASSEAPRGGQPQHF. CDR3 coding DNA: TGTGCCAGCAGTGAAGCGCCGCGGGGAGGACAGCCCCAGCATTTT.

The genes are TRBV5-4 and TRBJ2-7; tentative D call: TRBD2 (7 bases). Germline assignment: CDR1 SGHNT and CDR2 YYREEE (reference sequence). Trimming took 2 bases from V and 3 from J, leaving 12 bases between them. CDR3 length: 14 residues. Here the CDR3 DNA reads TGTGCCAGCAGCTTAGGACTAGGGGGCTACGAGCAGTACTTC. Encoded protein: CASSLGLGGYEQYF.

This chain uses TRBV9 with TRBJ2-2; 8 bases line up with TRBD1. The CDR3 covers 17 residues. Germline V CDR1 and CDR2: SGDLS, YYNGEE. The V and J ends lost 0 bases and 5 bases, in that order; junction bases with no gene match: 9. CDR3 loop: CASSVVGQGARTGELFF. The CDR3 region has the DNA TGTGCCAGCAGCGTAGTAGGGCAGGGGGCAAGGACCGGGGAGCTGTTTTTT.

The gene calls are TRBV18 and TRBJ1-2; the D is unclear. The germline CDR1 and CDR2 sequences are KGHSH and LQKENI. CDR3 length: 17 residues. V was trimmed by 6 bases and J by 0 bases, leaving 20 bases between them. For the CDR3, the DNA is TGTGCCAGCTCGTCCTTTGGCGGGGAATTGGCTAACTATGGCTACACCTTC. It encodes CASSSFGGELANYGYTF.

V is TRBV5-5 and J is TRBJ2-6; D might be TRBD2 (6 bases). Trimming cost V 1 base and J 0 bases, with 11 bases left between them. Germline V gene lookup returns CDR1 SGHKS and CDR2 YYEKEE (reference sequence). The CDR3 length is 17 residues. CDR3: CASSLIYGGSGANVLTF. CDR3 nucleotide sequence: TGTGCCAGCAGCTTGATTTACGGGGGCTCTGGGGCCAACGTCCTGACTTTC.

Only one count was recorded for this clone. This sequence joins TRBV10-2 and TRBJ1-3; D gene uncertain. Germline CDR1 WSHSY, CDR2 SAAADI. V lost 6 bases, J lost 4 bases, and 16 bases lay in between. This CDR3 region has 15 residues. The DNA of the CDR3 is TGCGCCAGCAGCCCCTCCCCCGAGCCGGGAAACACCATATATTTT. This gives the protein CASSPSPEPGNTIYF.

This clone was seen a few times. V usage is TRBV4-1 and J usage is TRBJ2-1, with 12 bases that match TRBD2. CDR1 and CDR2 from the germline V gene are MGHRA and YSYEKL. After removal of 2 bases from V and 4 bases from J, the junction contained 6 bases not matched to a gene. CDR3 length equals 17 residues. The chain's CDR3 is CASSQLTSGSLYNEQFF. In DNA, the CDR3 is TGCGCCAGCAGCCAATTGACTAGCGGGAGCCTTTACAATGAGCAGTTCTTC.

This chain joins TRBV29-1 and TRBJ2-1; D is undetermined. Trimming cost V 7 bases and J 2 bases, with 12 bases left between them. CDR3 size: 13 residues. CDR1 SQVTM and CDR2 ANQGSEA come from the germline V gene. The CDR3, as DNA: TGCAGCGGCACCGACTCCGCCTACAATGAGCAGTTCTTC. As protein: CSGTDSAYNEQFF.

This clone was counted a few times. The CDR3 DNA reads as TGTGCCAGCAGCTTAGGGCCCAGGGAAGCTTTCTTT. Its translation is CASSLGPREAFF. J is TRBJ1-1 and V is TRBV11-3; no clear D gene. In germline, CDR1 is SGHNT, CDR2 YENEEA. The CDR3 runs to 12 residues. The V gene lost 1 base and the J gene lost 8 bases, with 8 bases spanning the gap. The variable domain in full, completed from reference TRBV11-3 and TRBJ1-1, reads EAGVVQSPRYKIIEKKQPVAFWCNPISGHNTLYWYLQNLGQGPELLIRYENEEAVDDSQLPKDRFSAERLKGVDSTLKIQPAELGDSAVYLCASSLGPREAFFGQGTRLTVV.

The CDR3 DNA reads TGTGCCATCAGTGAGTCGGGGGCGGAGACATATGGCTACACCTTC. Amino acids: CAISESGAETYGYTF. The V gene is TRBV10-3, the J gene TRBJ1-2, with D possibly matching TRBD1 (6 bases). V was shortened by 0 bases and J by 5 bases, with 13 bases between the two germline ends. The CDR3 spans 15 residues. The germline CDR1 and CDR2 sequences are ENHRY and SYGVKD.

The gene calls are TRBV11-2 and TRBJ2-1; D remains unclear. Trimming took off 0 bases at V and 6 bases at J, with 6 bases between the two ends. The CDR3 spans 13 residues. Germline V gives CDR1 SGHAT, CDR2 FQNNGV. The chain's CDR3 is CASSLERSNEQFF. CDR3 nucleotide sequence: TGTGCCAGCAGCTTAGAAAGGTCCAATGAGCAGTTCTTC.

The rearrangement joins TRBV6-6 to TRBJ2-3; the D gene could be TRBD1 or TRBD2 (5 bases each). CDR3 length: 12 amino acids. Germline assignment: CDR1 MNHNY and CDR2 SVGAGI (reference sequence). Deletions cut 4 bases from V and 5 bases from J, with 7 bases between. CDR3 DNA sequence: TGTGCCAGCAGTTTGGGGGTAGATACGCAGTATTTT. Encoded protein: CASSLGVDTQYF.

This chain connects TRBV13 to TRBJ1-2, with a possible D match to TRBD1 (6 bases). This CDR3 has 15 amino acids. Deletions cut 3 bases from V and 4 bases from J, with 15 bases between. Germline V gene data show CDR1 as PRHDT and CDR2 as FYEKMQ (reference sequence). CDR3 DNA: TGTGCCAGCAGCTTGACAGGAATCGACATCTATGGCTACACCTTC. Protein: CASSLTGIDIYGYTF.

V and J are TRBV29-1 and TRBJ2-3; either TRBD1 or TRBD2 may fit D (5 bases each). The CDR3 is 13 amino acids. Germline CDR1 and CDR2: SQVTM and ANQGSEA. The CDR3 loop reads CSSRARVTDTQYF. In nucleotides, the CDR3 is TGCAGTAGCAGGGCGAGGGTCACAGATACGCAGTATTTT.

The chain recombines TRBV5-6 with TRBJ2-6, with D unresolved. The germline V gene encodes CDR1 SGHDT and CDR2 YYEEEE. V was cut by 3 bases and J by 0 bases, with 10 bases left in between. This CDR3 has 16 residues. As DNA, the CDR3 is TGTGCCAGCAGCTGGCGTATGAGCTCTGGGGCCAACGTCCTGACTTTC. This gives the protein CASSWRMSSGANVLTF.

The genes are TRBV18 and TRBJ1-1, with D possibly TRBD1 on 6 matching bases. The CDR3 totals 14 residues. The germline V gene encodes CDR1 KGHSH and CDR2 LQKENI. The V gene lost 2 bases and the J gene lost 5 bases, with 12 bases spanning the gap. The CDR3 sequence is CASSPRQDGTEAFF. The CDR3 nucleotides read TGTGCCAGCTCACCAAGACAGGATGGAACTGAAGCTTTCTTT.

This clone was counted between two and nine times. The rearrangement joins TRBV19 to TRBJ2-1, with D uncertain. The CDR3 length is 11 residues. Germline V gene lookup returns CDR1 LNHDA and CDR2 SQIVND (reference sequence). Trimming shortened V by 5 bases and J by 9 bases, and 8 bases separated the two germline ends. Here the CDR3 reads CASSSAVEQFF. The CDR3 region has the DNA TGTGCCAGTAGTTCGGCGGTTGAGCAGTTCTTC.

The chain combines TRBV5-6 with TRBJ2-1; possible D gene TRBD1, 6 bases. V lost 4 bases, J lost 9 bases, and 20 bases lay in between. CDR3 size: 15 residues. In germline, CDR1 is SGHDT, CDR2 YYEEEE. DNA for the CDR3: TGTGCCAGCAGCGGGCTAAAACAGGGTACAACTGAGCAGTTCTTC. This codes for CASSGLKQGTTEQFF.

This chain links TRBV27 with TRBJ2-2, with 12 bases aligning to TRBD2. CDR3 size: 18 residues. J gave up 6 bases and V 4 bases, and 12 bases lay outside the gene matches. The germline V gene encodes CDR1 MNHEY and CDR2 SMNVEV (reference sequence). In DNA, the CDR3 is TGTGCCAGCAGTTCTCCGACTCGACTAGCGGGAGAGGCCGGGGAGCTGTTTTTT. Protein product: CASSSPTRLAGEAGELFF.

This clone was seen once. V and J are TRBV13 and TRBJ2-3; 10 bases match TRBD1. The CDR3 runs 15 residues. Trimming took 6 bases from V and 3 from J; bases not matched to a gene: 6. From germline, CDR1 is PRHDT and CDR2 FYEKMQ (reference sequence). CDR3 DNA: TGTGCCAGCAGGAGATGGGACAGGGGAACAGATACGCAGTATTTT. It yields the protein CASRRWDRGTDTQYF. Full variable domain (outside the CDR3, taken from reference TRBV13 and TRBJ2-3): AAGVIQSPRHLIKEKRETATLKCYPIPRHDTVYWYQQGPGQDPQFLISFYEKMQSDKGSIPDRFSAQQFSDYHSELNMSSLELGDSALYFCASRRWDRGTDTQYFGPGTRLTVL.

This sequence joins TRBV5-8 and TRBJ2-2; 9 bases match TRBD2. The junction had 7 bases not matched to a gene; V was cut back by 4 bases and J by 6 bases. Per germline, CDR1 SGHTS and CDR2 YDEGEE. There are 15 residues in the CDR3. This CDR3 is CASSLAGIVAGELFF. CDR3 DNA: TGTGCCAGCAGCCTAGCGGGAATCGTGGCCGGGGAGCTGTTTTTT.

This sequence joins TRBV7-7 and TRBJ2-3, with 8 nucleotides matching TRBD2. Unmatched junction bases numbered 10, after V lost 5 bases and J lost 3 bases. Germline assignment: CDR1 SSHAT and CDR2 FNYEAQ (reference sequence). CDR3 size: 16 residues. In DNA form, the CDR3 reads TGTGCCAGCAGCCCCGGGAGCGGGAGTTGGACAGATACGCAGTATTTT. This sequence encodes CASSPGSGSWTDTQYF.

The chain uses TRBV5-4 and TRBJ2-7; 11 nucleotides align to TRBD2. The CDR3 extends over 15 amino acids. The V gene end was trimmed by 4 bases and the J gene end by 6 bases; junction bases not matched to a gene: 9. The germline V gene has CDR1 SGHNT and CDR2 YYREEE (reference sequence). Here the CDR3 reads CASSLATSGNSEQYF. Written as DNA, the CDR3 is TGTGCCAGCAGCCTCGCGACTAGCGGGAACTCCGAGCAGTACTTC.

This clone has only one observation. V usage is TRBV11-2 and J usage is TRBJ2-7; TRBD2 matches at 9 bases. J gave up 7 bases and V 4 bases, and 8 bases lay outside the gene matches. Germline V gene data show CDR1 as SGHAT and CDR2 as FQNNGV. This CDR3 contains 14 residues. The CDR3 region is CASSSGLALGEQYF. The CDR3 DNA is TGTGCCAGCAGCTCGGGACTAGCCTTGGGGGAGCAGTACTTC.